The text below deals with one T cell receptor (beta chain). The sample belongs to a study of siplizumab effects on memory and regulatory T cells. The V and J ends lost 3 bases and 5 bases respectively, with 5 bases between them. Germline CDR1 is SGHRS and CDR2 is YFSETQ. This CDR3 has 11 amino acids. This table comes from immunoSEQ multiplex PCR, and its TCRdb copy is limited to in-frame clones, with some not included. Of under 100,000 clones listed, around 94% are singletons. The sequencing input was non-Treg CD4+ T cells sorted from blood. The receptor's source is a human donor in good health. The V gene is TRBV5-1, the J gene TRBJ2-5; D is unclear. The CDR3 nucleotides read TGCGCCAGCAGCTGGGATGAGACCCAGTACTTC. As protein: CASSWDETQYF.